A selection of T cell receptor beta chains follows, all from one sample in a study of T cell responses to AZD1222 COVID-19 vaccine. Generated by immunoSEQ multiplex PCR, the TCRdb table keeps only in-frame clones and is missing some. The repertoire holds about 130,000 clones, with approximately 91% as singletons. The specimen was peripheral blood, collected 28 days after the second AZD1222 dose. All receptors come from an adult who received the AZD1222 COVID-19 vaccine. CDR3s include the opening cysteine and the closing phenylalanine or tryptophan. The D gene is left open where the match is weak. Rows may omit the clone size; those that give it use once, few, many or a size class.

clone size,D gene,J gene,CDR3 length,V gene,CDR3 protein,CDR3 DNA
.,.,TRBJ1-2,13,TRBV2,CASSVQVNDGYTF,TGTGCCAGCAGTGTGCAGGTTAATGATGGCTACACCTTC
.,.,TRBJ2-3,12,TRBV9,CASSVAGDTQYF,TGTGCCAGCAGCGTAGCTGGAGATACGCAGTATTTT
medium-sized,.,TRBJ1-3,14,TRBV19,CASIPGSSGNTIYF,TGTGCCAGTATCCCGGGGAGTTCTGGAAACACCATATATTTT
few,.,TRBJ2-1,13,TRBV7-3,CASSLIFESEQFF,TGTGCCAGCAGCTTAATCTTCGAAAGCGAGCAGTTCTTC
once,.,TRBJ1-6,12,TRBV28,CASSSTNSPLHF,TGTGCCAGCAGCAGTACGAATTCACCCCTCCACTTT
.,.,TRBJ2-7,14,TRBV11-2,CASSLQSGLHEQYF,TGTGCCAGCAGCTTACAATCAGGGTTGCACGAGCAGTACTTC
.,.,TRBJ1-2,15,TRBV4-1,CASSQEWSSYYGYTF,TGCGCCAGCAGCCAAGAGTGGAGCTCCTACTATGGCTACACCTTC
.,.,TRBJ1-5,13,TRBV14,CASSQGPNQPQHF,TGTGCCAGCAGCCAGGGTCCCAATCAGCCCCAGCATTTT
.,.,TRBJ1-1,14,TRBV2,CASTQFSGRGEAFF,TGTGCCAGCACCCAATTCAGTGGCAGGGGTGAAGCTTTCTTT
.,.,TRBJ1-5,13,TRBV6-2/TRBV6-3,CASSYDGNQPQHF,TGTGCCAGCAGTTACGATGGCAATCAGCCCCAGCATTTT
.,.,TRBJ2-7,16,TRBV3-1/TRBV3-2,CASSQDAGRWVNEQYF,TGTGCCAGCAGCCAAGACGCGGGACGGTGGGTGAACGAGCAGTACTTC
few,TRBD1,TRBJ2-2,15,TRBV7-9,CASSLGGQGPGELFF,TGTGCCAGCAGCTTAGGTGGACAGGGACCCGGGGAGCTGTTTTTT
.,.,TRBJ1-1,14,TRBV19,CASSIDGELPEAFF,TGTGCCAGTAGTATAGATGGGGAGCTTCCTGAAGCTTTCTTT
.,.,TRBJ1-2,12,TRBV27,CASRSPNYGYTF,TGTGCCAGCAGGAGTCCTAACTATGGCTACACCTTC
few,.,TRBJ1-4,15,TRBV4-1,CASSPGYATNEKLFF,TGCGCCAGCAGCCCAGGTTACGCAACTAATGAAAAACTGTTTTTT
.,.,TRBJ1-3,16,TRBV5-1,CASSLDKSISGNTIYF,TGCGCCAGCAGCTTGGATAAGAGTATCTCTGGAAACACCATATATTTT
.,TRBD1,TRBJ2-2,16,TRBV11-3,CASSSQEGARTGELFF,TGTGCCAGCAGCTCTCAAGAGGGGGCGCGGACCGGGGAGCTGTTTTTT
.,TRBD1,TRBJ2-7,15,TRBV5-6,CASSLGDRDDYEQYF,TGTGCCAGCAGCTTGGGGGACAGGGACGACTACGAGCAGTACTTC
.,TRBD1,TRBJ1-5,20,TRBV28,CASMDSPGQGTYYSNQPQHF,TGTGCCAGCATGGACTCGCCGGGACAGGGGACGTACTATAGCAATCAGCCCCAGCATTTT
.,.,TRBJ2-7,15,TRBV3-1/TRBV3-2,CASSQVSRASYEQYF,TGTGCCAGCAGCCAAGTTTCCAGGGCCTCCTACGAGCAGTACTTC
.,TRBD2,TRBJ2-7,15,TRBV15,CATSRDSSGSYEQYF,TGTGCCACCAGCAGAGATAGTAGCGGGAGCTACGAGCAGTACTTC
.,TRBD1,TRBJ1-4,14,TRBV4-2,CASSLTGEGEKLFF,TGTGCCAGCAGCCTTACAGGGGAAGGGGAAAAACTGTTTTTT
.,.,TRBJ1-2,16,TRBV7-9,CASSSPLPGIPYGYTF,TGTGCCAGCAGCTCCCCCCTCCCAGGGATTCCTTATGGCTACACCTTC
.,.,TRBJ1-2,11,TRBV28,CASSSPGRDTF,TGTGCCAGCAGTTCTCCGGGGAGGGACACCTTC
.,.,TRBJ2-5,15,TRBV11-1,CASSLWLGPRETQYF,TGTGCCAGCAGCTTATGGTTAGGCCCCAGGGAGACCCAGTACTTC
once,.,TRBJ1-2,12,TRBV28,CASSLRGYGYTF,TGTGCCAGCAGTTTAAGGGGGTATGGCTACACCTTC
.,TRBD2,TRBJ2-1,17,TRBV4-1,CASSLSGMASSYNEQFF,TGCGCCAGCAGCCTTAGCGGGATGGCGAGCTCCTACAATGAGCAGTTCTTC
.,.,TRBJ2-5,16,TRBV6-1,CASSAPDALLVETQYF,TGTGCCAGCAGTGCCCCCGACGCTTTGTTGGTGGAGACCCAGTACTTC
.,.,TRBJ2-2,14,TRBV13,CASSLRKYTGELFF,TGTGCCAGCAGCTTGCGGAAATACACCGGGGAGCTGTTTTTT
.,TRBD2,TRBJ2-7,16,TRBV2,CASLGSGMIRPYEQYF,TGTGCCAGCCTTGGTAGCGGGATGATACGTCCCTACGAGCAGTACTTC
.,TRBD2,TRBJ2-2,14,TRBV27,CASSLLAGIGELFF,TGTGCCAGCAGTTTACTAGCGGGAATCGGGGAGCTGTTTTTT
.,.,TRBJ2-7,15,TRBV27,CASSEGPGTSYEQYF,TGTGCCAGCAGTGAGGGTCCTGGGACCTCCTACGAGCAGTACTTC
.,.,TRBJ1-2,14,TRBV12-5,CASGLGHGTVRYTF,TGTGCTAGTGGTTTGGGCCACGGGACGGTGCGATACACCTTC
.,TRBD1,TRBJ1-2,14,TRBV7-9,CASSPRTGLDGYTF,TGTGCCAGCAGCCCTAGGACAGGTTTGGATGGCTACACCTTC
.,.,TRBJ2-7,15,TRBV4-1,CASSQDPGTTNEQYF,TGCGCCAGCAGCCAAGATCCGGGTACCACCAACGAGCAGTACTTC
.,.,TRBJ1-5,16,TRBV15,CATSRSTSDYNQPQHF,TGTGCCACCAGCAGGAGCACATCCGACTACAATCAGCCCCAGCATTTT
few,.,TRBJ2-7,14,TRBV19,CASSIGSQPYEQYF,TGTGCCAGTAGTATCGGGTCTCAACCCTACGAGCAGTACTTC
once,.,TRBJ1-1,15,TRBV15,CATSREWTVNTEAFF,TGTGCCACCAGCAGAGAATGGACGGTGAACACTGAAGCTTTCTTT
.,.,TRBJ2-1,13,TRBV4-1,CASSQVGYNEQFF,TGCGCCAGCAGCCAAGTAGGGTACAATGAGCAGTTCTTC
.,.,TRBJ1-2,17,TRBV9,CASSVATSYGNDYGYTF,TGTGCCAGCAGCGTAGCTACGTCTTACGGGAACGACTATGGCTACACCTTC
.,TRBD1,TRBJ2-1,15,TRBV5-1,CASSLQGTGHNEQFF,TGCGCCAGCAGCTTACAGGGGACAGGCCACAATGAGCAGTTCTTC
.,.,TRBJ2-7,14,TRBV18,CASSFLGSSNEQYF,TGTGCCAGCTCATTCCTGGGGAGTTCAAACGAGCAGTACTTC
.,.,TRBJ1-2,13,TRBV6-5,CASTLTRDYGYTF,TGTGCCAGCACACTTACCCGGGACTATGGCTACACCTTC
once,.,TRBJ2-2,13,TRBV7-3,CASSRDPTGELFF,TGTGCCAGCAGCCGTGACCCCACCGGGGAGCTGTTTTTT
.,TRBD1,TRBJ1-1,15,TRBV7-6,CASSTRTGGPTEAFF,TGTGCCAGCAGCACCCGGACAGGGGGGCCCACTGAAGCTTTCTTT
.,.,TRBJ2-3,13,TRBV19,CASSIVPGDTQYF,TGTGCCAGTAGTATAGTTCCGGGCGATACGCAGTATTTT
once,TRBD1,TRBJ2-4,14,TRBV20-1,CSASKGAAKNIQYF,TGCAGTGCTAGTAAGGGGGCGGCCAAAAACATTCAGTACTTC
.,.,TRBJ2-2,14,TRBV11-2,CASSFSPAAGELFF,TGTGCCAGCAGCTTCTCGCCGGCTGCCGGGGAGCTGTTTTTT
.,TRBD1,TRBJ2-7,16,TRBV6-5,CASSYSFGQGIVEQYF,TGTGCCAGCAGTTACTCCTTTGGACAGGGGATAGTCGAGCAGTACTTC
.,TRBD1,TRBJ1-4,13,TRBV6-5,CASTGTANEKLFF,TGTGCCAGCACCGGGACAGCTAATGAAAAACTGTTTTTT
.,.,TRBJ2-1,13,TRBV27,CASSLFSYNEQFF,TGTGCCAGCAGTCTGTTTTCCTACAATGAGCAGTTCTTC